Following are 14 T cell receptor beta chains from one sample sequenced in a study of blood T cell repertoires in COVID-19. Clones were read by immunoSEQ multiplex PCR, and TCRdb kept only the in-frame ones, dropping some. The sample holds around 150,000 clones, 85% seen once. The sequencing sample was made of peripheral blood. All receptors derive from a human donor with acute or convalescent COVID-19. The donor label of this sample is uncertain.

The CDR3 sequence: CASSPQGERGYTF. The CDR3 coding sequence is TGTGCCAGCAGTCCTCAGGGGGAGCGGGGCTACACCTTC. This chain uses TRBV27 with TRBJ1-2; 7 positions match TRBD1. CDR1 and CDR2 from the germline V gene are MNHEY and SMNVEV (reference sequence). The CDR3 is made up of 13 amino acids. Germline trimming cut 5 bases from V and 8 bases from J; bases unmatched to any gene: 8.

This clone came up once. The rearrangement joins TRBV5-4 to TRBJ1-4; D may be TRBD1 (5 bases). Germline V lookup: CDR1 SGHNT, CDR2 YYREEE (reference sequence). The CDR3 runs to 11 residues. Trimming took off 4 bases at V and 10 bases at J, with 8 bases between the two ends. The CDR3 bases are TGTGCCAGCAGCGGGGGAGGAAAACTGTTTTTT. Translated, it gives CASSGGGKLFF.

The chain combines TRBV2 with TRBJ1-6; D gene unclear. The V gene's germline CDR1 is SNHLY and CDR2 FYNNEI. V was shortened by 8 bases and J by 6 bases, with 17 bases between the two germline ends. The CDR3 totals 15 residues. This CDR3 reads CASQLGGFGNSPLHF. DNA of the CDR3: TGTGCCAGCCAGTTGGGAGGGTTCGGTAATTCACCCCTCCACTTT.

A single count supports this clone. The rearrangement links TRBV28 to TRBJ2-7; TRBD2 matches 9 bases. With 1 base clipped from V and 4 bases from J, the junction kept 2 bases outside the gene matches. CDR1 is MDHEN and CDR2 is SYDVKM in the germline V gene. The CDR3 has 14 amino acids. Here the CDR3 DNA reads TGTGCCAGCAGTTTATTAGCGGGGGCGTACGAGCAGTACTTC. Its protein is CASSLLAGAYEQYF.

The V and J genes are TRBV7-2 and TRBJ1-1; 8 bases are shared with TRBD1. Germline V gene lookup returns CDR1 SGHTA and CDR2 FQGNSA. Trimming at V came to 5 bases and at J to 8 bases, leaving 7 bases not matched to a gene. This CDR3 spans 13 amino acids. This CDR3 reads CASSAQTGAEAFF. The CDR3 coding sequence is TGTGCCAGCAGCGCCCAGACAGGGGCGGAAGCTTTCTTT. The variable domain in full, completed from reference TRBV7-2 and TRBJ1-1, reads GAGVSQSPSNKVTEKGKDVELRCDPISGHTALYWYRQSLGQGLEFLIYFQGNSAPDKSGLPSDRFSAERTGGSVSTLTIQRTQQEDSAVYLCASSAQTGAEAFFGQGTRLTVV.

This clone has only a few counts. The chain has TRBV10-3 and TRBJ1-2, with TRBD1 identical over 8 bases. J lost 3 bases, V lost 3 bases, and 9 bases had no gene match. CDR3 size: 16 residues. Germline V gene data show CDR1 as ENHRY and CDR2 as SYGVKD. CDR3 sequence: CAISDNSDRDDYGYTF. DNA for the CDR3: TGTGCCATCAGTGACAACTCGGACAGGGATGACTATGGCTACACCTTC.

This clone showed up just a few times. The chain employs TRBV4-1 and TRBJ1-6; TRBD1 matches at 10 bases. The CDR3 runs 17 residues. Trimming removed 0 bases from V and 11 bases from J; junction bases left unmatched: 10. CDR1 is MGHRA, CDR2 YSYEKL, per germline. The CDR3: CASSQEVTGGTGTPLHF. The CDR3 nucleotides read TGCGCCAGCAGCCAAGAAGTGACAGGGGGCACCGGTACACCCCTCCACTTT.

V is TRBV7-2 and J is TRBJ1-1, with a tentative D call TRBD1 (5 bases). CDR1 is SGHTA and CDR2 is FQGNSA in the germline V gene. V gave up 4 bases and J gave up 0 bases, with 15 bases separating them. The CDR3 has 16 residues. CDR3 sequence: CASSSQGTKMNTEAFF. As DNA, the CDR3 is TGTGCCAGCAGCTCCCAGGGTACCAAGATGAACACTGAAGCTTTCTTT.

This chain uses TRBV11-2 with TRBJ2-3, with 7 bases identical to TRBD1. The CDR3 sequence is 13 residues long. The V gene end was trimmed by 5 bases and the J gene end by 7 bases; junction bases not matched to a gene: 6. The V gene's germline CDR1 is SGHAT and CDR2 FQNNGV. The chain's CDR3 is CASSNLQGHTQYF. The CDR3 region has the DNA TGTGCCAGCAGCAACTTACAGGGGCATACGCAGTATTTT.

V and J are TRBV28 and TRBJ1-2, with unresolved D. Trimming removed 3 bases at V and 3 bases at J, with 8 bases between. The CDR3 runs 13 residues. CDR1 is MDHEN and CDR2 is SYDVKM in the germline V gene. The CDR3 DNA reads TGTGCCAGCAGTTTGTGGCAGGACTATGGCTACACCTTC. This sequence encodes CASSLWQDYGYTF.

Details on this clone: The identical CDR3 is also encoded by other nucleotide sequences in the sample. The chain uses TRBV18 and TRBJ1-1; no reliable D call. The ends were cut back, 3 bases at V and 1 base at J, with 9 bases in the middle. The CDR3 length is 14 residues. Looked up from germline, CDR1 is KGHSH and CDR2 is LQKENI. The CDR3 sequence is CASSPYPRNTEAFF. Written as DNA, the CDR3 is TGTGCCAGCTCACCTTACCCGCGGAACACTGAAGCTTTCTTT.

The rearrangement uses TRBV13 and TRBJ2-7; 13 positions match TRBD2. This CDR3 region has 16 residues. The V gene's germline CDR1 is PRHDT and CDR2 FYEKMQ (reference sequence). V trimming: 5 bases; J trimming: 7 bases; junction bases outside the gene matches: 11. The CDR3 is CASSQGLAGAAGEQYF. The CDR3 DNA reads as TGTGCCAGCAGCCAAGGACTAGCGGGGGCCGCCGGGGAGCAGTACTTC.

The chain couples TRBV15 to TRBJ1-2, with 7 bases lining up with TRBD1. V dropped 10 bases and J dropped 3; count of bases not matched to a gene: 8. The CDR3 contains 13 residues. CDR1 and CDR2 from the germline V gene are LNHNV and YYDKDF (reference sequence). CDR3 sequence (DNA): TGTGCCATAAGACAGGGTGGAGACTATGGCTACACCTTC. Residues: CAIRQGGDYGYTF.

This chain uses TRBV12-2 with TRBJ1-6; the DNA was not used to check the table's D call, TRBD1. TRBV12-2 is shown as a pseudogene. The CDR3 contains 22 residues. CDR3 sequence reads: CASRLSLGVSGHCKAYNSPLHF. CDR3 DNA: TGTGCAAGTCGCTTATCCCTCGGGGTTTCGGGACACTGTAAGGCCTATAATTCACCCCTCCACTTT.